Presented here are 19 T cell receptor beta chains from one specimen sequenced in a study of blood T cells in healthy people across ages (dated by TCRdb to between 2015 and 2017). Libraries came from 5' RACE. The sequencing machine was an Illumina HiSeq 2500. The second PCR ran for roughly 7 to 11 cycles and used a J-beta primer mix along with a sample-barcoded 5' primer. In TCRdb, the public reads were trimmed at Q25 with fastp and aligned with MiXCR, with productive beta chains retained. Rows are combined by CDR3 protein, so each entry shows the most common genes and DNA. The sample table lists 1.5 million to 2 million distinct CDR3 sequences, less than 50% of them with a count of one. The ten largest clonotypes hold approximately 2% of the sample. The material sequenced was blood. Receptors were obtained from a woman aged 40 to 50 in good health.

Concerning this clonotype: This may be a read error: a much more frequent sequence differs by one nucleotide. The V gene is TRBV2, the J gene TRBJ2-5; D is unresolved. V was pared by 1 base and J by 1 base, with 4 bases between. The germline gives CDR1 SNHLY, CDR2 FYNNEI. The CDR3 runs to 13 residues. CDR3 bases: TGTGCCAGCAGTGAAGAGGGCCAAGAGACCCAGTACTTC. Amino acid sequence: CASSEEGQETQYF.

The chain combines TRBV4-2 with TRBJ1-4; weak D call: TRBD1 (6 bases). V was clipped by 5 bases and J by 3 bases, with 16 bases between them. The CDR3 covers 16 residues. CDR1 is LGHNA, CDR2 YNFKEQ, per germline. The CDR3 bases are TGTGCCAGCAGCATTCAGAGGGGGTTGGCTAATGAAAAACTGTTTTTT. The encoded protein is CASSIQRGLANEKLFF.

V usage is TRBV13 and J usage is TRBJ2-3, with unresolved D. The length of the CDR3 is 12 residues. Germline V lookup: CDR1 PRHDT, CDR2 FYEKMQ (reference sequence). The V and J ends lost 6 bases and 3 bases respectively, with 7 bases between them. CDR3 protein: CASRSDTDTQYF. The CDR3 coding sequence is TGTGCCAGCAGGTCTGATACAGATACGCAGTATTTT.

The chain combines TRBV29-1 with TRBJ2-3, with TRBD1 as a possible D gene (5 bases). Looked up from germline, CDR1 is SQVTM and CDR2 is ANQGSEA. The CDR3 is made up of 14 amino acids. Trimming took off 8 bases at V and 0 bases at J, with 15 bases between the two ends. As DNA, the CDR3 is TGCAGCAGCACCCCGCAGGGCAGCACAGATACGCAGTATTTT. Protein: CSSTPQGSTDTQYF.

The chain uses TRBV29-1 and TRBJ2-3; tentative D call: TRBD1 (6 bases). The CDR3 spans 13 residues. The V gene's germline CDR1 is SQVTM and CDR2 ANQGSEA. Deletions cut 7 bases from V and 2 bases from J, with 13 bases between. The CDR3 DNA sequence: TGCAGCGCCCAAGACAGGTTCACAGATACGCAGTATTTT. This translates into CSAQDRFTDTQYF.

This clonotype was seen a handful of times. This chain joins TRBV4-1 and TRBJ2-3; 13 bases align to TRBD2. The CDR3 runs 17 residues. J gave up 0 bases and V 4 bases, and 4 bases lay outside the gene matches. Germline V gene lookup returns CDR1 MGHRA and CDR2 YSYEKL. As DNA, the CDR3 is TGCGCCAGCAGCCTGGGACTAGCGGGGTTTAGCACAGATACGCAGTATTTT. It translates to CASSLGLAGFSTDTQYF.

This clonotype showed up just a few times. The chain joins TRBV20-1 to TRBJ1-2; TRBD1 matches at 7 bases. In germline, CDR1 is DFQATT, CDR2 SNEGSKA (reference sequence). Losses at the gene ends were 8 bases for V and 2 bases for J; bases not matched to a gene: 14. The CDR3 length is 15 residues. CDR3 nucleotides: TGCAGTCCCAGGGGAGCGGGACAGTTGAACTATGGCTACACCTTC. Amino acids: CSPRGAGQLNYGYTF.

Worth noting for this clonotype: The junction differs from germline at one of its ends, possibly a read error. The gene calls are TRBV4-1 and TRBJ2-1; 10 bases are a match to TRBD2. The CDR3 extends over 17 amino acids. Germline CDR1 MGHRA, CDR2 YSYEKL. The CDR3 DNA sequence: TGCGCCGGCAGCCAGGCCGAGCGGGGGGGCTCCTACAATGAGCAGTTCTTC. Translated, it gives CAGSQAERGGSYNEQFF.

This clonotype was observed a few times. This chain connects TRBV3-1 to TRBJ1-5, with unresolved D. This CDR3 is 15 amino acids long. CDR1 and CDR2 from the germline V gene are LGHDT and YNNKEL (reference sequence). V gave up 0 bases and J gave up 4 bases, with 10 bases separating them. In DNA form, the CDR3 reads TGTGCCAGCAGCCAAGATAGGCAGGCTAATCAGCCCCAGCATTTT. Encoded protein: CASSQDRQANQPQHF.

The V call is TRBV6-2 or TRBV6-3, the J call TRBJ1-6; 8 positions match TRBD1. The CDR3 has 17 amino acids. The germline gives CDR1 MNHEY, CDR2 SVGEGT. V lost 0 bases, J lost 6 bases, and 7 bases stayed unmatched. As DNA, the CDR3 is TGTGCCAGCAGTTACTCACCCCGGACAGGGCCTAATTCACCCCTCCACTTT. Its translation: CASSYSPRTGPNSPLHF.

This clonotype has only one observation. The rearrangement uses TRBV28 and TRBJ2-7; D unclear. Germline assignment: CDR1 MDHEN and CDR2 SYDVKM. V was pared by 1 base and J by 0 bases, with 10 bases between. This CDR3 spans 15 amino acids. The CDR3 sequence: CASSLFPTSSYEQYF. DNA for the CDR3: TGTGCCAGCAGTTTATTTCCTACAAGCTCCTACGAGCAGTACTTC.

The gene calls are TRBV11-2 and TRBJ1-1, with 9 nucleotides matching TRBD1. Trimming removed 6 bases from V and 4 bases from J; junction bases left unmatched: 12. Germline assignment: CDR1 SGHAT and CDR2 FQNNGV. CDR3 length equals 16 residues. This chain's CDR3 is CASRSQGTGRFTEAFF. The CDR3 region has the DNA TGTGCCAGCAGATCTCAGGGGACAGGGAGATTCACTGAAGCTTTCTTT. Looking up the rest from reference TRBV11-2 and TRBJ1-1 gives the full variable domain: EAGVAQSPRYKIIEKRQSVAFWCNPISGHATLYWYQQILGQGPKLLIQFQNNGVVDDSQLPKDRFSAERLKGVDSTLKIQPAKLEDSAVYLCASRSQGTGRFTEAFFGQGTRLTVV.

The table lists this clonotype with a few counts. This sequence joins TRBV29-1 and TRBJ2-7; D is possibly TRBD1 (7 bases). V dropped 4 bases and J dropped 9 bases, with 22 bases sitting between them. CDR1 is SQVTM, CDR2 ANQGSEA, per germline. The CDR3 runs 14 residues. The CDR3 loop reads CSVVAQGGPGGQYF. CDR3 in DNA: TGCAGCGTTGTTGCGCAGGGGGGACCTGGTGGGCAGTACTTC.

The gene calls are TRBV28 and TRBJ2-6, with 8 bases identical to TRBD1. The CDR3 loop spans 18 amino acids. Germline V gene lookup returns CDR1 MDHEN and CDR2 SYDVKM. V shed 5 bases, J shed 2 bases, and the junction held 11 bases outside the gene matches. The CDR3 loop reads CASSPEGRGPTGANVLTF. The CDR3 DNA sequence: TGTGCCAGCAGTCCTGAGGGCAGGGGGCCCACTGGGGCCAACGTCCTGACTTTC.

A remark on this clonotype: A read error may account for a junction end that differs from germline. The V gene is TRBV9, the J gene TRBJ2-5; 13 bases are shared with TRBD2. The end of the DNA is better explained by TRBJ2-7, so the J call may be wrong. From germline, CDR1 is SGDLS and CDR2 YYNGEE. The CDR3 is made up of 18 amino acids. DNA of the CDR3: TGTACCAGCAGCGTAGGTACTAGCGGGGGGGCATTTCCCTACGAGCAGTACTTC. This sequence encodes CTSSVGTSGGAFPYEQYF.

This clonotype was found a few times. The chain carries TRBV29-1 and TRBJ2-6; 8 bases fit TRBD1. With V trimmed by 4 bases and J by 1 base, 9 bases remained unmatched. CDR3 length: 17 residues. CDR1 SQVTM and CDR2 ANQGSEA come from the germline V gene. CDR3 protein: CSVVEGQGASGANVLTF. The CDR3 region has the DNA TGCAGCGTTGTGGAAGGGCAGGGGGCTTCTGGGGCCAACGTCCTGACTTTC.

The chain recombines TRBV4-1 with TRBJ1-6; D is perhaps TRBD1 (6 bases). V was cut by 4 bases and J by 0 bases, with 16 bases left in between. Per the germline V gene, CDR1 is MGHRA and CDR2 is YSYEKL. The CDR3 spans 18 residues. The CDR3 is CASSLEGQGSSYNSPLHF. The CDR3 region has the DNA TGCGCCAGCAGCCTGGAGGGCCAGGGGAGCTCCTATAATTCACCCCTCCACTTT.

The V gene is TRBV12-3 or TRBV12-4, the J gene TRBJ2-1, with 12 nucleotides matching TRBD1. Trimming cost V 3 bases and J 8 bases; bases outside gene matches: 8. The CDR3 is 16 amino acids. CDR3 bases: TGTGCCAGCAGTTTCTTGGGGACAGGGGGCTCCCATGAGCAGTTCTTC. As protein: CASSFLGTGGSHEQFF.

This clonotype showed up just once. The CDR3 coding sequence is TGTGCCAGCAGTGCATCAACGGGGGGTTATGAGCAGTTCTTC. Its protein is CASSASTGGYEQFF. The chain combines TRBV6-4 with TRBJ2-1; 7 bases align to TRBD2. The CDR3 contains 14 residues. V lost 4 bases, J lost 8 bases, and 8 bases stayed unmatched. Germline CDR1 MRHNA, CDR2 SNTAGT.